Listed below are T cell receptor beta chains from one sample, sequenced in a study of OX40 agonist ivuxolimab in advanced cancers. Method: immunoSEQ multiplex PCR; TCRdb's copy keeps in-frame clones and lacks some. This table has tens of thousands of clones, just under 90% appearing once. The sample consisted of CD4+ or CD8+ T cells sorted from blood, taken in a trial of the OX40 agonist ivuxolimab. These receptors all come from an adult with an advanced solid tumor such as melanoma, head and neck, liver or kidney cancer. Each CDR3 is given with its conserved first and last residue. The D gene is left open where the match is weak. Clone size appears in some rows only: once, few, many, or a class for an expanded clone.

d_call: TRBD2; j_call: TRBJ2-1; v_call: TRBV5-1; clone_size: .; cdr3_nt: TGCGCCAGCAGCGGCGGGGGTTCCTACAATGAGCAGTTCTTC; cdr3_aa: CASSGGGSYNEQFF
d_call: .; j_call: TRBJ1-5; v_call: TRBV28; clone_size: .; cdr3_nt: TGTGCCAGCAGTTCCGGGCAGGAGCTTAGCAATCAGCCCCAGCATTTT; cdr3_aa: CASSSGQELSNQPQHF
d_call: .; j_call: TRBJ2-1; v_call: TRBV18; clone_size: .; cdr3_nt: TGTGCCAGCTCACCAAGGTCTAGCATAGCCTACAATGAGCAGTTCTTC; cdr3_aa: CASSPRSSIAYNEQFF
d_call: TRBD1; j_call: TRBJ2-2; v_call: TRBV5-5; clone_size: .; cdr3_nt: TGTGCCAGCAGCCCACGGTTGGGACAGGGGAACACCGGGGAGCTGTTTTTT; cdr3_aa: CASSPRLGQGNTGELFF
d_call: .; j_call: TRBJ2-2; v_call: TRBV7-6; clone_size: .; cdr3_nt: TGTGCCAGCAGCTCACAACAGGGACCCCTTAGAACCGGGGAGCTGTTTTTT; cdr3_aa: CASSSQQGPLRTGELFF
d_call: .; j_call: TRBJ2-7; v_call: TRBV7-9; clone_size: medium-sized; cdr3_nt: TGTGCCAGCAGCTTAGTGGACTACGAGCAGTACTTC; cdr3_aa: CASSLVDYEQYF
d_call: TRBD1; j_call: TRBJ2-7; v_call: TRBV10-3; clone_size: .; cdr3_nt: TGTGCCATCAGTGGGGGGACAGGATTCGAGCAGTACTTC; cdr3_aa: CAISGGTGFEQYF
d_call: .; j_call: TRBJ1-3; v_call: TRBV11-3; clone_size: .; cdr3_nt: TGTGCCAGCAGCGGCGGAAACACCATATATTTT; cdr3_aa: CASSGGNTIYF
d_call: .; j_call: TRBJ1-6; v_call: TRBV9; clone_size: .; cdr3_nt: TGTGCCAGCAGCCAAGGGGACTCACCCCTCCACTTT; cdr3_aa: CASSQGDSPLHF
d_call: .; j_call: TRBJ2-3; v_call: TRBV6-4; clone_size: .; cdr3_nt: TGTGCCAGCAGCGTGCGGGGAAGCACAGATACGCAGTATTTT; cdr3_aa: CASSVRGSTDTQYF
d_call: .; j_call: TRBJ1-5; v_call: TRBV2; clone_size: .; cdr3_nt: TGTGCCAGCGCCACGGGCCTACAGAGGGGTCAGCCCCAGCATTTT; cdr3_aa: CASATGLQRGQPQHF
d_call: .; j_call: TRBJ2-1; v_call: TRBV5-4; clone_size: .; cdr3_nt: TGTGCCAGCACCCGGGGGTTAGCGAGTCCCTACAATGAGCAGTTCTTC; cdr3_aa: CASTRGLASPYNEQFF
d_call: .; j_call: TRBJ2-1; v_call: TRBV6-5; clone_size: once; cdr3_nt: TGTGCCAGCTCTAGGAGGAATGAGCAGTTCTTC; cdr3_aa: CASSRRNEQFF
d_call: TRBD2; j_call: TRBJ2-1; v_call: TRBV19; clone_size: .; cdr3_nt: TGTGCCAGTAGTATTGGGACTAGCGAGTACAATGAGCAGTTCTTC; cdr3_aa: CASSIGTSEYNEQFF
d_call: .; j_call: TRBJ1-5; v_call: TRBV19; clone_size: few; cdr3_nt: TGTGCCAGTAGACAGCAAGTGACTAGCAATCAGCCCCAGCATTTT; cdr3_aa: CASRQQVTSNQPQHF
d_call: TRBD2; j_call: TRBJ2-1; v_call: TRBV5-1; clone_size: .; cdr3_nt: TGCGCCAGCAGCTTGTTCGGGGGGAATGAGCAGTTCTTC; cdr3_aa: CASSLFGGNEQFF
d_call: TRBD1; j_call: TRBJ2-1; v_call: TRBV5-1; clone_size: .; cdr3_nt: TGCGCCAGCAGCTTGGCCGAGGGACAGTCACTCGGGCAGTTCTTC; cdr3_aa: CASSLAEGQSLGQFF
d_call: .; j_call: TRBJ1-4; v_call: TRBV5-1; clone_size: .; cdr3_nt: TGCGCCAGCAGCTTGGAGGGACAAACTAATGAAAAACTGTTTTTT; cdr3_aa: CASSLEGQTNEKLFF
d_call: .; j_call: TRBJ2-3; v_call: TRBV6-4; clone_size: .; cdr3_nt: TGTGCCAGCAGTGTATGGGGGGCCTTCACAGATACGCAGTATTTT; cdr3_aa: CASSVWGAFTDTQYF
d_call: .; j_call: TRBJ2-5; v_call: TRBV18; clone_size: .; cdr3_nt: TGTGCCAGCTCACCACCCGGGAGCCGGGAAGGGGCCCAGTACTTC; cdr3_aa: CASSPPGSREGAQYF
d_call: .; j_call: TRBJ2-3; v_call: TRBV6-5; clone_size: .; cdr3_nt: TGTGCCTCCCGGGTTGCCGTCGGAGATACGCAGTATTTT; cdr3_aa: CASRVAVGDTQYF
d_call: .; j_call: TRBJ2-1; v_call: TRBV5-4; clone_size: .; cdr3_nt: TGTGCCAGCAGCTTGTTTCAGCAAAGCTCCTACAATGAGCAGTTCTTC; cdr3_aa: CASSLFQQSSYNEQFF
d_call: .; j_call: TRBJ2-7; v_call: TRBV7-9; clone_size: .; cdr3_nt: TGTGCCAGCAGCCAAGGTACCGGGCAGTACTTC; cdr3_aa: CASSQGTGQYF
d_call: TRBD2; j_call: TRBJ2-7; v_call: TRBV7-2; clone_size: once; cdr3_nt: TGTGCCAGCAGCTTAGAATCCGGGACTAGCCTTGTCTACGAGCAGTACTTC; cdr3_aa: CASSLESGTSLVYEQYF
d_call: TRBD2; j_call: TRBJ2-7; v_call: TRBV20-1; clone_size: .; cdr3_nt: TGCAGTGGACAGCGGGAGGACGAGCAGTACTTC; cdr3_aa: CSGQREDEQYF
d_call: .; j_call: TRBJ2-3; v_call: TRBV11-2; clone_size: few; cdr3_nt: TGTGCCAGCAGCTCCACGGGACTTCCCACAGATACGCAGTATTTT; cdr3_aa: CASSSTGLPTDTQYF
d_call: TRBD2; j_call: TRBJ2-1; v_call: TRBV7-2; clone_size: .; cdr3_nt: TGTGCCAGCAGGCGAGAGGGACTAGCGGGAGGTGAGCAGTTCTTC; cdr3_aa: CASRREGLAGGEQFF
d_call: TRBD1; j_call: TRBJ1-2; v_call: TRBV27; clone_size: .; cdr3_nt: TGTGCCAGCAGCCCGGACAGGGGAGAAGGCTACACCTTC; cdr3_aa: CASSPDRGEGYTF
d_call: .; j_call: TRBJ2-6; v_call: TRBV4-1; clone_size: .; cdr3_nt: TGCGCCAGCAGCCCTTCAGGGAGGACTGGGGCCAACGTCCTGACTTTC; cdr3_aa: CASSPSGRTGANVLTF
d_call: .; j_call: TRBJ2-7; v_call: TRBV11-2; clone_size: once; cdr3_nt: TGTGCCAGCAGCTACCCCCGGACGGAAAACGAGCAGTACTTC; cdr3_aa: CASSYPRTENEQYF
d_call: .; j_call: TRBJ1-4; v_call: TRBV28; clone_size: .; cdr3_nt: TGTGCCAGCAGGCCGGGTTTAGTGGGTGAAAAACTGTTTTTT; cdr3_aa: CASRPGLVGEKLFF
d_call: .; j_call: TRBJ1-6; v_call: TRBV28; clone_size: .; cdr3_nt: TGTGCCAGTGGGGCGGGCAGCCAGAGAGCCTCTAATTCACCCCTCCACTTT; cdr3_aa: CASGAGSQRASNSPLHF
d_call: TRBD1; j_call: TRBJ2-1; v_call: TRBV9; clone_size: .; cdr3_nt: TGTGCCAGCAGCATCGACAGGGTGAATGAGCAGTTCTTC; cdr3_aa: CASSIDRVNEQFF
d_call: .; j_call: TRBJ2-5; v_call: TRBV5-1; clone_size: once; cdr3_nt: TGCGCCAGCAGCTTGGATGGGGGCCGCATTAGAGAGACCCAGTACTTC; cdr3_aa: CASSLDGGRIRETQYF
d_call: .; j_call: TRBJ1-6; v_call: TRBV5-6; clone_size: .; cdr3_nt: TGTGCCAGCAGCCCGGACAGAAATAATTCACCCCTCCACTTT; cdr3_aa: CASSPDRNNSPLHF
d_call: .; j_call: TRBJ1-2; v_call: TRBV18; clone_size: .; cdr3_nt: TGTGCCAGCTCACCAGGCGCAGGAGTAAACTATGGCTACACCTTC; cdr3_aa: CASSPGAGVNYGYTF
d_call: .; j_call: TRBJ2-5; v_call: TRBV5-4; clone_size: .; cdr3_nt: TGTGCCAGCAGCTCGCCAGCGGTCCAAGAGACCCAGTACTTC; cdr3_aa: CASSSPAVQETQYF
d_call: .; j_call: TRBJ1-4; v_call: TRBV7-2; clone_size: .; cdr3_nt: TGTGCCAGCAGCTTTATGGCGGCCTCCGAAAAACTGTTTTTT; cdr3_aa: CASSFMAASEKLFF
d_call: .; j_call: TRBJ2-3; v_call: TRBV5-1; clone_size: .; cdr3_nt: TGCGCCAGCAGCTTGGAGCCGACAATTAGCACAGATACGCAGTATTTT; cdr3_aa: CASSLEPTISTDTQYF
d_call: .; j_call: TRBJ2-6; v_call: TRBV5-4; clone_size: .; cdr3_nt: TGTGCCAGCAGCTTTTCAGGGGCCAACGTCCTGACTTTC; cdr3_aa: CASSFSGANVLTF
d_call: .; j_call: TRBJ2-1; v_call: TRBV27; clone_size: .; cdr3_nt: TGTGCCAGCAGTTTTAGGGCGGGAGTGAGGGGGAATGAGCAGTTCTTC; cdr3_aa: CASSFRAGVRGNEQFF
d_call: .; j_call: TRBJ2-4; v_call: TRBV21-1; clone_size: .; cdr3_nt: TGTGCCAGCAGCAATTGGCGGGTAAGTCAGTACTTC; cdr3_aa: CASSNWRVSQYF